This T cell receptor beta chain was captured in a study of neoadjuvant nivolumab and ipilimumab in lung cancer. Findings and caveats of the study: Compared with tumor-adjacent uninvolved lung, resected tumors showed greater richness and clonality.

A remark on this clone: Its antigen remains unknown.

Libraries were prepared by immunoSEQ multiplex PCR; TCRdb keeps only in-frame clonotypes and omits some of them. Of over 45,000 clones listed, around nine tenths are singletons. Trimming cost V 0 bases and J 5 bases, with 8 bases left between them. Germline CDR1 KGHSH, CDR2 LQKENI. The CDR3 sequence is 14 residues long. The V call is TRBV18, the J call TRBJ1-3, with no clear D. This clonotype originated in an adult with non-small cell lung cancer. Some clones in this sample may be carry-over from other donors' samples. Here the sequenced sample was blood, taken before neoadjuvant nivolumab, alone or with ipilimumab. The CDR3 region has the DNA TGTGCCAGCTCACCACCAAACGGGAGAAACACCATATATTTT. Its protein is CASSPPNGRNTIYF.